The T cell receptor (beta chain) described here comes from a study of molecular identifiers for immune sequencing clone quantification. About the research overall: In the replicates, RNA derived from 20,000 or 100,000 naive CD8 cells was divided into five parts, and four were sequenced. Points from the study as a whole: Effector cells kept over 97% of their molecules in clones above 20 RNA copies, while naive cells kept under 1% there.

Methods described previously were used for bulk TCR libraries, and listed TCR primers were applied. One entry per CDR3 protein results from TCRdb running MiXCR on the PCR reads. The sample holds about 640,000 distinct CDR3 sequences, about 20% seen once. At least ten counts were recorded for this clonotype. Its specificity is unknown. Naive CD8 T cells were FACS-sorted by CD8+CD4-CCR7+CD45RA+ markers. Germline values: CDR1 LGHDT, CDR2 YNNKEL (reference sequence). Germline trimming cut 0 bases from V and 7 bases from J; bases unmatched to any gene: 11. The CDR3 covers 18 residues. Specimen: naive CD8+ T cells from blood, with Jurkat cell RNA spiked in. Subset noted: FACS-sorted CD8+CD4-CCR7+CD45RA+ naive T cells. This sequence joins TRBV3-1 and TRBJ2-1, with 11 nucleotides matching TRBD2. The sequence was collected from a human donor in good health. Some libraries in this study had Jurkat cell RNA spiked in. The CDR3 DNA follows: TGTGCCAGCAGCCAAGATCTCCTTTTAGCGGGGGGGCGGAATGAGCAGTTCTTC. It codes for CASSQDLLLAGGRNEQFF.